This passage covers 31 T cell receptor beta chains from one sample sequenced in a study of blood T cell repertoires in COVID-19. The table came from immunoSEQ multiplex PCR; TCRdb's copy has only in-frame clones and leaves some out. The top ten hold about 4.5% of the sample, which has 100,000 to 150,000 clones, around 86% seen once. Sequences were obtained from peripheral blood. The receptor set was obtained from a middle-aged man with acute or convalescent COVID-19.

The J gene is TRBJ2-7, the V gene TRBV6-5; TRBD1 matches at 7 bases. This CDR3 contains 15 residues. Germline trimming cut 4 bases from V and 4 bases from J; bases unmatched to any gene: 10. Germline V gene sequence: CDR1 MNHEY, CDR2 SVGAGI. Here the CDR3 reads CASSSRSGQLYEQYF. In DNA form, the CDR3 reads TGTGCCAGCAGTTCCAGATCGGGACAGTTATACGAGCAGTACTTC.

This clone was recorded only once. The J gene is TRBJ1-2, the V gene TRBV30, with 7 bases matching TRBD1. The length of the CDR3 is 12 residues. V was pared by 5 bases and J by 2 bases, with 2 bases of the junction left unmatched. Germline V gene sequence: CDR1 GTSNPN, CDR2 SVGIG (reference sequence). The CDR3 DNA reads TGTGCCTGGGCGACAGGGAACTATGGCTACACCTTC. It specifies CAWATGNYGYTF.

The J gene is TRBJ2-2, the V gene TRBV5-1; TRBD1 agrees at 7 bases. Germline V gene lookup returns CDR1 SGHRS and CDR2 YFSETQ. The junction had 3 bases not matched to a gene; V was cut back by 2 bases and J by 5 bases. There are 14 residues in the CDR3. This CDR3 is CASSFGTVTGELFF. CDR3 in DNA: TGCGCCAGCAGCTTCGGGACAGTAACCGGGGAGCTGTTTTTT.

The chain employs TRBV11-2 and TRBJ2-4; TRBD2 matches at 7 bases. Looked up from germline, CDR1 is SGHAT and CDR2 is FQNNGV. The ends lost 5 bases at V and 6 bases at J; junction bases unmatched: 10. CDR3 length: 15 amino acids. In DNA, the CDR3 is TGTGCCAGCAGCCCCTCGGGGGGAAGAGGAAACATTCAGTACTTC. It specifies CASSPSGGRGNIQYF.

CDR3 loop: CASSYGGNGNEKLFF. In nucleotides, the CDR3 is TGTGCCAGCAGTTACGGAGGCAACGGTAATGAAAAACTGTTTTTT. This chain uses TRBV6-5 with TRBJ1-4; D uncertain. Trimming removed 2 bases from V and 4 bases from J, with 11 bases in between. CDR3 length equals 15 residues. Germline values: CDR1 MNHEY, CDR2 SVGAGI.

The CDR3 region has the DNA TGTGCCAGCAGCTTTCGGCCCGGCGGGGGGAACACCGGGGAGCTGTTTTTT. Translating it yields CASSFRPGGGNTGELFF. The chain joins TRBV7-9 to TRBJ2-2; the match to TRBD2 covers 7 bases. The CDR3 contains 17 residues. CDR1 is SEHNR and CDR2 is FQNEAQ in the germline V gene (reference sequence). V shed 3 bases, J shed 1 base, and the junction held 8 bases outside the gene matches.

The CDR3 DNA reads TGTGCCACCAGCAGAGAGGGGACAGGGGGCAGTCGGACTGAAGCTTTCTTT. Amino acids: CATSREGTGGSRTEAFF. The chain links TRBV15 to TRBJ1-1; TRBD1 matches 12 bases. The germline gives CDR1 LNHNV, CDR2 YYDKDF (reference sequence). V lost 0 bases and J lost 5; bases outside the gene matches: 7. The CDR3 covers 17 residues.

The chain carries TRBV12-3 or TRBV12-4 and TRBJ1-1; no definite D call. Trimming stripped 3 bases from V and 3 bases from J, with 8 bases between. The CDR3 spans 13 residues. As DNA, the CDR3 is TGTGCCAGCAGTTTCAGGAAAGACACTGAAGCTTTCTTT. Encoded protein: CASSFRKDTEAFF.

The chain combines TRBV19 with TRBJ2-2; D is perhaps TRBD1 (5 bases). V was clipped by 3 bases and J by 5 bases, with 10 bases between them. Germline V lookup: CDR1 LNHDA, CDR2 SQIVND (reference sequence). The CDR3 runs 14 residues. In DNA form, the CDR3 reads TGTGCCAGTAGTATGTCAGGGATAACCGGGGAGCTGTTTTTT. Translating it yields CASSMSGITGELFF. Together with reference TRBV19 and TRBJ2-2, the CDR3 gives the full variable domain: DGGITQSPKYLFRKEGQNVTLSCEQNLNHDAMYWYRQDPGQGLRLIYYSQIVNDFQKGDIAEGYSVSREKKESFPLTVTSAQKNPTAFYLCASSMSGITGELFFGEGSRLTVL.

The rearrangement joins TRBV19 to TRBJ1-6; D is ambiguous. This CDR3 comprises 14 residues. The V gene lost 2 bases and the J gene lost 7 bases, with 9 bases spanning the gap. CDR1 and CDR2 from the germline V gene are LNHDA and SQIVND (reference sequence). The CDR3 sequence is CASSIITANSPLHF. The CDR3 DNA follows: TGTGCCAGTAGTATAATAACAGCAAATTCACCCCTCCACTTT. The variable domain in full, with the rest retrieved from reference TRBV19 and TRBJ1-6, is DGGITQSPKYLFRKEGQNVTLSCEQNLNHDAMYWYRQDPGQGLRLIYYSQIVNDFQKGDIAEGYSVSREKKESFPLTVTSAQKNPTAFYLCASSIITANSPLHFGNGTRLTVT.

Written as DNA, the CDR3 is TGTGCCAGTAGCAATATCTGGACAGGGAACTACGAGCAGTACTTC. Encoded protein: CASSNIWTGNYEQYF. The chain recombines TRBV19 with TRBJ2-7; TRBD1 matches at 8 bases. V trimming: 6 bases; J trimming: 3 bases; junction bases outside the gene matches: 10. From germline, CDR1 is LNHDA and CDR2 SQIVND (reference sequence). The CDR3 totals 15 residues.

The chain is built from TRBV6-5 and TRBJ1-2, with a possible D match to TRBD1 (6 bases). V dropped 6 bases and J dropped 13 bases, with 24 bases sitting between them. Germline CDR1 is MNHEY and CDR2 is SVGAGI. The CDR3 has 14 amino acids. This CDR3 reads CASRGAGTPNYATF. The CDR3 DNA sequence: TGTGCCAGCAGAGGTGCTGGGACACCGAATTATGCCACCTTC.

The gene calls are TRBV12-3 or TRBV12-4 and TRBJ1-5, with D possibly being TRBD1 (5 bases). The ends were cut back, 3 bases at V and 5 bases at J, with 8 bases in the middle. This CDR3 has 13 residues. The CDR3 sequence is CASSFSGDQPQHF. CDR3 nucleotide sequence: TGTGCCAGCAGTTTCTCGGGGGATCAGCCCCAGCATTTT.

The gene calls are TRBV5-6 and TRBJ2-5; 7 bases align to TRBD1. The CDR3 contains 14 residues. Germline V gene lookup returns CDR1 SGHDT and CDR2 YYEEEE. Losses at the gene ends were 4 bases for V and 4 bases for J; bases not matched to a gene: 7. The CDR3 coding sequence is TGTGCCAGCAGCCGACCCACAGGGGCAGAGACCCAGTACTTC. It translates to CASSRPTGAETQYF.

This chain connects TRBV15 to TRBJ1-1, with D uncertain. The CDR3 is 16 residues long. Germline CDR1 is LNHNV and CDR2 is YYDKDF (reference sequence). V was pared by 0 bases and J by 6 bases, with 17 bases between. The CDR3 region has the DNA TGTGCCACCAGCAGAGAGGGGAGTTGGGCCGTCGCTGAAGCTTTCTTT. Its translation: CATSREGSWAVAEAFF.

V is TRBV29-1 and J is TRBJ1-1; D is unresolved. CDR3 length: 13 residues. The V end was cut by 6 bases, the J end by 3 bases, with 14 bases between. The germline V gene has CDR1 SQVTM and CDR2 ANQGSEA. CDR3 loop: CSVVIAVYTEAFF. The CDR3 DNA reads TGCAGCGTCGTAATAGCAGTGTACACTGAAGCTTTCTTT.

For the CDR3, the DNA is TGTGCCAGCAGTGCTGACAGAAACACTGAAGCTTTCTTT. Amino acid sequence: CASSADRNTEAFF. The chain couples TRBV6-4 to TRBJ1-1, with D perhaps TRBD1 (5 bases). This CDR3 is built from 13 residues. CDR1 is MRHNA and CDR2 is SNTAGT in the germline V gene. Trimming took off 4 bases at V and 2 bases at J, with 8 bases between the two ends.

In this sample, this clone turned up once. The chain recombines TRBV18 with TRBJ1-2; a weak D match, TRBD1 (6 bases). The CDR3 has 15 residues. Trimming took off 2 bases at V and 2 bases at J, with 12 bases between the two ends. Germline V lookup: CDR1 KGHSH, CDR2 LQKENI. The DNA of the CDR3 is TGTGCCAGCTCACCAAGCGGGGGCTTGAACTATGGCTACACCTTC. This codes for CASSPSGGLNYGYTF.

The genes are TRBV6-1 and TRBJ1-6, with TRBD1 matching 7 bases. The CDR3 has 15 amino acids. Germline V gene data show CDR1 as MNHNS and CDR2 as SASEGT. Trimming at V came to 2 bases and at J to 9 bases, leaving 7 bases not matched to a gene. This CDR3 is CASSETQGEGSPLHF. CDR3 coding DNA: TGTGCCAGCAGTGAAACTCAGGGGGAAGGTTCACCCCTCCACTTT.

The gene calls are TRBV5-6 and TRBJ2-1; D is possibly TRBD1 (6 bases). CDR3 length: 14 amino acids. Germline V gene lookup returns CDR1 SGHDT and CDR2 YYEEEE. V was shortened by 4 bases and J by 0 bases, with 8 bases between the two germline ends. CDR3 loop: CASSQGSSYNEQFF. The CDR3 DNA sequence: TGTGCCAGCAGCCAGGGGAGCTCCTACAATGAGCAGTTCTTC.

This rearrangement joins TRBV6-5 to TRBJ1-2; perhaps TRBD1 as D (5 bases). From germline, CDR1 is MNHEY and CDR2 SVGAGI. Trimming took 4 bases from V and 2 from J, leaving 11 bases between them. This CDR3 is built from 14 residues. The chain's CDR3 is CASSSGTANYGYTF. The CDR3 DNA reads as TGTGCCAGCAGTTCGGGGACTGCCAACTATGGCTACACCTTC.

The CDR3 reads CASSLGAINEQFF. As DNA, the CDR3 is TGTGCCAGCAGCCTGGGGGCCATAAATGAGCAGTTCTTC. The V call is TRBV3-1 (or the pseudogene TRBV3-2), the J call TRBJ2-1; possibly TRBD1 for D (6 bases). CDR3 length: 13 amino acids. Germline V gives CDR1 LGHDT, CDR2 YNNKEL (reference sequence). V was clipped by 4 bases and J by 7 bases, with 11 bases between them.

The V gene is TRBV24-1, the J gene TRBJ2-1, with D perhaps TRBD1 (5 bases). V lost 3 bases to trimming and J lost 0 bases, with 11 bases between them. CDR3 length: 16 amino acids. Germline-derived CDR1 and CDR2 are KGHDR and SFDVKD. CDR3 loop: CATSDADSSSYNEQFF. CDR3 in DNA: TGTGCCACCAGTGATGCCGACAGCAGCTCCTACAATGAGCAGTTCTTC.

This chain connects TRBV12-3 or TRBV12-4 to TRBJ1-2; TRBD1 aligns across 7 bases. The V gene end was trimmed by 6 bases and the J gene end by 8 bases; junction bases not matched to a gene: 9. The CDR3 sequence is 13 residues long. This CDR3 reads CASSSTGLGGYTF. The CDR3 DNA sequence: TGTGCCAGCAGCTCGACAGGGTTGGGGGGCTACACCTTC.

The chain combines TRBV7-8 with TRBJ2-1; weak D call: TRBD1 (5 bases). Trimming took off 1 base at V and 4 bases at J, with 11 bases between the two ends. The CDR3 contains 15 residues. Germline V gives CDR1 SGHVS, CDR2 FQNEAQ. CDR3 loop: CASSLGQGSYNEQFF. The CDR3 DNA reads as TGTGCCAGCAGCTTAGGGCAGGGAAGTTACAATGAGCAGTTCTTC.

The V call is TRBV4-2, the J call TRBJ1-2; 12 bases align to TRBD1. The CDR3 has 15 amino acids. V was clipped by 0 bases and J by 6 bases; unmatched bases: 2. From germline, CDR1 is LGHNA and CDR2 YNFKEQ. The CDR3 sequence is CASSQDGTGGDGYTF. The CDR3 nucleotides read TGTGCCAGCAGCCAAGATGGGACAGGGGGCGATGGCTACACCTTC.

The chain employs TRBV11-3 and TRBJ2-1, with 7 bases that match TRBD2. V dropped 4 bases and J dropped 0; count of bases not matched to a gene: 9. The CDR3 totals 17 residues. Germline V lookup: CDR1 SGHNT, CDR2 YENEEA. Here the CDR3 reads CASSSAQGRGSYNEQFF. DNA of the CDR3: TGTGCCAGCAGCTCAGCCCAAGGGAGGGGCTCCTACAATGAGCAGTTCTTC. The complete variable domain, with remaining parts taken from reference TRBV11-3 and TRBJ2-1, reads EAGVVQSPRYKIIEKKQPVAFWCNPISGHNTLYWYLQNLGQGPELLIRYENEEAVDDSQLPKDRFSAERLKGVDSTLKIQPAELGDSAVYLCASSSAQGRGSYNEQFFGPGTRLTVL.

This clone occurred a few times. V is TRBV30 and J is TRBJ2-3, with D tentatively TRBD1 (5 bases). Germline assignment: CDR1 GTSNPN and CDR2 SVGIG (reference sequence). CDR3 length: 16 residues. V lost 0 bases and J 1 base, leaving 14 bases between the germline ends. CDR3 amino acids: CAWSVRVGPRTDTQYF. The CDR3 nucleotides read TGTGCCTGGAGTGTACGGGTGGGGCCCCGCACAGATACGCAGTATTTT.

The chain recombines TRBV6-5 with TRBJ1-2, with TRBD1 identical over 8 bases. CDR1 is MNHEY, CDR2 SVGAGI, per germline. Losses at the gene ends were 7 bases for V and 7 bases for J; bases not matched to a gene: 8. The CDR3 runs 13 residues. This chain's CDR3 is CASTRQGASGYTF. The CDR3 DNA sequence: TGTGCCAGCACCCGGCAGGGGGCCTCTGGCTACACCTTC.

The rearrangement joins TRBV21-1 to TRBJ1-2; TRBD1 is the table's D call and was not checked against the DNA. TRBV21-1 is shown as a pseudogene. The CDR3 totals 19 residues. CDR3 bases: TGTGCCAGCAGCAACGGTACCAGGGCAGGGCTTTATGTAGTTTGGGGCTACACCTTC. Amino acid sequence: CASSNGTRAGLYVVWGYTF.

Only one count was recorded for this clone. V usage is TRBV18 and J usage is TRBJ1-1; 8 nucleotides match TRBD1. V was clipped by 2 bases and J by 5 bases; unmatched bases: 13. Germline V CDR1 and CDR2: KGHSH, LQKENI. The CDR3 consists of 17 residues. The CDR3 is CASSPSLVRGRKTEAFF. DNA for the CDR3: TGTGCCAGCTCACCAAGTCTCGTCAGGGGGCGTAAAACTGAAGCTTTCTTT.